These T cell receptor beta chains were read from a single sample in a study of T-cell memory formation after mild COVID-19. One entry per CDR3 protein, called by TCRdb with MiXCR from the 5' RACE reads. The sample has around 100,000 distinct CDR3 sequences, 20% to 25% seen once. Sequencing was done on a sample of PBMCs or a T cell subset sorted from them (not recorded which). The origin of the receptors is a man younger than 30 who had mild COVID-19 (a few samples of this study predate the infection). Cell type and time point are not known. Each CDR3 is given with its conserved first and last residue. Fields, in order: V gene, J gene, clone size, D gene, CDR3 protein, CDR3 DNA. D genes are given only for firm matches. The size field is filled for only some rows; it gives once, few, many or a size class.

v_gene: TRBV12-3/TRBV12-4
j_gene: TRBJ1-4
abundance: NA
d_gene: NA
CDR3aa: CASSRTVRKLFF
CDR3nt: TGTGCCAGCAGTCGGACAGTTCGGAAACTGTTTTTT

v_gene: TRBV7-9
j_gene: TRBJ2-2
abundance: NA
d_gene: NA
CDR3aa: CASSTGVNTGELFF
CDR3nt: TGTGCCAGCAGTACCGGGGTGAACACCGGGGAGCTGTTTTTT

v_gene: TRBV6-2/TRBV6-3
j_gene: TRBJ2-7
abundance: few
d_gene: NA
CDR3aa: CASTPRAPYEQYF
CDR3nt: TGTGCCAGCACCCCCCGAGCGCCCTACGAGCAGTACTTC

v_gene: TRBV4-1
j_gene: TRBJ2-3
abundance: NA
d_gene: TRBD2
CDR3aa: CASSLGTGLSTDTQYF
CDR3nt: TGCGCCAGCAGCCTGGGAACGGGACTAAGCACAGATACGCAGTATTTT

v_gene: TRBV6-2/TRBV6-3
j_gene: TRBJ2-1
abundance: NA
d_gene: TRBD2
CDR3aa: CASSYRLAGYNEQFF
CDR3nt: TGTGCCAGCAGTTACCGACTAGCGGGGTATAATGAGCAGTTCTTC

v_gene: TRBV29-1
j_gene: TRBJ2-5
abundance: NA
d_gene: NA
CDR3aa: CSVEVGQRETQYF
CDR3nt: TGCAGCGTTGAAGTGGGTCAGCGCGAGACCCAGTACTTC

v_gene: TRBV7-6
j_gene: TRBJ2-1
abundance: few
d_gene: NA
CDR3aa: CASSSSGRPGYNEQFF
CDR3nt: TGTGCCAGCAGCTCGTCGGGCCGGCCGGGGTACAATGAGCAGTTCTTC

v_gene: TRBV29-1
j_gene: TRBJ2-5
abundance: NA
d_gene: NA
CDR3aa: CSVKRALETQYF
CDR3nt: TGCAGCGTTAAGAGGGCTCTAGAGACCCAGTACTTC

v_gene: TRBV12-3/TRBV12-4
j_gene: TRBJ1-6
abundance: many
d_gene: NA
CDR3aa: CASSLEADNSPLHF
CDR3nt: TGTGCCAGCAGTTTGGAGGCCGATAATTCACCCCTCCACTTT

v_gene: TRBV25-1
j_gene: TRBJ1-2
abundance: few
d_gene: TRBD1
CDR3aa: CASTGTGYGYTF
CDR3nt: TGTGCCAGCACCGGGACAGGATATGGCTACACCTTC

v_gene: TRBV5-1
j_gene: TRBJ2-1
abundance: few
d_gene: TRBD2
CDR3aa: CASRHPSGPAYNEQFF
CDR3nt: TGCGCCAGCCGACACCCTAGCGGTCCCGCCTACAATGAGCAGTTCTTC

v_gene: TRBV24-1
j_gene: TRBJ2-1
abundance: NA
d_gene: TRBD1
CDR3aa: CATSDLNRGQNEQFF
CDR3nt: TGTGCCACCAGTGATTTGAACAGGGGGCAGAATGAGCAGTTCTTC

v_gene: TRBV29-1
j_gene: TRBJ1-1
abundance: few
d_gene: NA
CDR3aa: CSVSQGLSTEAFF
CDR3nt: TGCAGCGTTTCTCAGGGTTTGTCCACTGAAGCTTTCTTT

v_gene: TRBV7-6
j_gene: TRBJ2-3
abundance: NA
d_gene: NA
CDR3aa: CASSLVHDTQYF
CDR3nt: TGTGCCAGCAGCTTAGTACACGATACGCAGTATTTT

v_gene: TRBV7-9
j_gene: TRBJ2-1
abundance: NA
d_gene: NA
CDR3aa: CASSQASVYEQFF
CDR3nt: TGTGCCAGCAGCCAGGCCTCTGTCTATGAGCAGTTCTTC

v_gene: TRBV5-4
j_gene: TRBJ1-2
abundance: few
d_gene: NA
CDR3aa: CASSTDGIIYGYTF
CDR3nt: TGTGCCAGCAGCACGGACGGGATTATTTATGGCTACACCTTC

v_gene: TRBV4-3
j_gene: TRBJ2-6
abundance: NA
d_gene: NA
CDR3aa: CASSPPGNIGANVLTF
CDR3nt: TGCGCCAGCAGTCCCCCCGGGAATATCGGGGCCAACGTCCTGACTTTC

v_gene: TRBV7-2
j_gene: TRBJ2-7
abundance: NA
d_gene: NA
CDR3aa: CASIPPGSYEQYF
CDR3nt: TGTGCCAGCATCCCCCCGGGCAGCTACGAGCAGTACTTC

v_gene: TRBV28
j_gene: TRBJ2-1
abundance: NA
d_gene: NA
CDR3aa: CASSLWGVRRGINEQFF
CDR3nt: TGTGCCAGCAGTTTATGGGGGGTACGAAGGGGGATTAATGAGCAGTTCTTC

v_gene: TRBV9
j_gene: TRBJ2-3
abundance: few
d_gene: TRBD2
CDR3aa: CASSVVGGGTTDTQYF
CDR3nt: TGTGCCAGCAGCGTAGTCGGCGGGGGGACCACAGATACGCAGTATTTT

v_gene: TRBV11-3
j_gene: TRBJ2-2
abundance: NA
d_gene: TRBD1
CDR3aa: CASSPRTGVSGELFF
CDR3nt: TGTGCCAGCAGCCCAAGGACAGGGGTGTCCGGGGAGCTGTTTTTT

v_gene: TRBV6-2/TRBV6-3
j_gene: TRBJ2-7
abundance: NA
d_gene: NA
CDR3aa: CASSYGISHEQYF
CDR3nt: TGTGCCAGCAGTTACGGCATTAGTCACGAGCAGTACTTC

v_gene: TRBV5-1
j_gene: TRBJ2-1
abundance: few
d_gene: TRBD2
CDR3aa: CASSLRLAGASNEQFF
CDR3nt: TGCGCCAGCAGCCTGAGACTAGCGGGGGCTTCTAATGAGCAGTTCTTC

v_gene: TRBV24-1
j_gene: TRBJ2-3
abundance: NA
d_gene: NA
CDR3aa: CATSDPGLSTDTQYF
CDR3nt: TGTGCCACCAGTGATCCCGGACTTAGCACAGATACGCAGTATTTT

v_gene: TRBV2
j_gene: TRBJ2-1
abundance: many
d_gene: TRBD2
CDR3aa: CASAAQAGGYNEQFF
CDR3nt: TGTGCCAGCGCGGCCCAGGCGGGGGGCTACAATGAGCAGTTCTTC

v_gene: TRBV20-1
j_gene: TRBJ1-1
abundance: few
d_gene: NA
CDR3aa: CSALPGMNTEAFF
CDR3nt: TGCAGTGCCTTGCCCGGGATGAACACTGAAGCTTTCTTT

v_gene: TRBV12-3/TRBV12-4
j_gene: TRBJ2-1
abundance: few
d_gene: NA
CDR3aa: CASSLEEGLGNEQFF
CDR3nt: TGTGCCAGCAGTTTAGAGGAGGGTCTGGGGAATGAGCAGTTCTTC

v_gene: TRBV4-3
j_gene: TRBJ1-5
abundance: few
d_gene: NA
CDR3aa: CASSQVLVGSNQPQHF
CDR3nt: TGCGCCAGCAGCCAAGTATTAGTCGGGTCGAATCAGCCCCAGCATTTT

v_gene: TRBV11-2
j_gene: TRBJ2-3
abundance: NA
d_gene: NA
CDR3aa: CASSLGQGRTDTQYF
CDR3nt: TGTGCCAGCAGCTTAGGGCAGGGACGCACAGATACGCAGTATTTT

v_gene: TRBV7-2
j_gene: TRBJ2-1
abundance: NA
d_gene: TRBD2
CDR3aa: CASSLGGGLVEQFF
CDR3nt: TGTGCCAGCAGCTTAGGCGGGGGTCTTGTTGAGCAGTTCTTC

v_gene: TRBV5-4
j_gene: TRBJ1-2
abundance: NA
d_gene: TRBD1
CDR3aa: CASSLGDRAGYTF
CDR3nt: TGTGCCAGCAGCTTGGGGGACAGGGCAGGCTACACCTTC

v_gene: TRBV29-1
j_gene: TRBJ2-1
abundance: few
d_gene: TRBD2
CDR3aa: CSVAGGGGGFEQFF
CDR3nt: TGCAGCGTTGCTGGAGGCGGGGGGGGCTTTGAGCAGTTCTTC

v_gene: TRBV4-1
j_gene: TRBJ2-3
abundance: NA
d_gene: NA
CDR3aa: CASSHISVNTDTQYF
CDR3nt: TGCGCCAGCAGCCACATCAGCGTTAACACAGATACGCAGTATTTT

v_gene: TRBV6-2/TRBV6-3
j_gene: TRBJ1-1
abundance: NA
d_gene: TRBD1
CDR3aa: CASSYGWDRARDTEAFF
CDR3nt: TGTGCCAGCAGTTACGGTTGGGACAGGGCAAGGGACACTGAAGCTTTCTTT

v_gene: TRBV27
j_gene: TRBJ2-7
abundance: once
d_gene: NA
CDR3aa: CASSLKGIGSYEQYF
CDR3nt: TGTGCCAGCAGTTTAAAGGGGATTGGGTCCTACGAGCAGTACTTC

v_gene: TRBV27
j_gene: TRBJ1-2
abundance: few
d_gene: NA
CDR3aa: CASSPRTTAGYTF
CDR3nt: TGTGCCAGCAGCCCCCGGACTACAGCAGGCTACACCTTC